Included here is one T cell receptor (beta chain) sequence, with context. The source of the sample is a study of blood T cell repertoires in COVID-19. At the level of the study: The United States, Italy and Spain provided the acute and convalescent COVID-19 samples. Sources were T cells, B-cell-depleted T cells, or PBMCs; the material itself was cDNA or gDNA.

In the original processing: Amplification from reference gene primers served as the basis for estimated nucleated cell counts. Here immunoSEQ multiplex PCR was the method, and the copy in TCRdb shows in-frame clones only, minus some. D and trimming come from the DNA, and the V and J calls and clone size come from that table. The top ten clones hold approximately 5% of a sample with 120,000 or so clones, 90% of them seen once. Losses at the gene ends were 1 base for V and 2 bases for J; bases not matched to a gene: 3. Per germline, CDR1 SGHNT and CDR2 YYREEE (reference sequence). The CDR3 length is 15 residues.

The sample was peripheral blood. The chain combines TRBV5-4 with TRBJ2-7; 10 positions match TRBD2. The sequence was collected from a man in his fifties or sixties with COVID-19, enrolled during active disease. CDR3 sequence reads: CASSLSSGGPYEQYF. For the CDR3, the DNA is TGTGCCAGCAGCTTGTCTAGCGGGGGACCCTACGAGCAGTACTTC.